These 16 T cell receptor beta chains share one sample of origin, sequenced in a study of T cell repertoires and HLA-DP antigens. Antigens for these TCRs are unknown. Profiled with immunoSEQ multiplex PCR; TCRdb holds only in-frame clones, not every one. The repertoire holds around 90,000 clones, with approximately 89% as singletons. Sequenced sample: CD4+ T cells from PBMCs. These TCRs come from a man in his fifties in good health and CMV-seronegative.

The chain joins TRBV6-6 to TRBJ2-7; no firm D call. Germline CDR1 MNHNY, CDR2 SVGAGI (reference sequence). Trimming pared 0 bases from V and 7 bases from J, leaving 7 bases between. The CDR3 has 12 residues. The CDR3 DNA sequence: TGTGCCAGCAGTTACTCGTATCAGGAGCAGTACTTC. This translates into CASSYSYQEQYF.

This clone was seen once. The J gene is TRBJ1-3, the V gene TRBV19, with D perhaps TRBD1 (5 bases). The CDR3 extends over 15 amino acids. Germline V gives CDR1 LNHDA, CDR2 SQIVND (reference sequence). V lost 5 bases, J lost 4 bases, and 15 bases lay in between. CDR3 sequence (DNA): TGTGCCAGTAGTCGCGCGGGGCTTGTCGGAAACACCATATATTTT. It yields the protein CASSRAGLVGNTIYF.

The chain carries TRBV6-5 and TRBJ1-2; D not certain. The CDR3 contains 13 residues. Deletions cut 2 bases from V and 5 bases from J, with 9 bases between. The germline gives CDR1 MNHEY, CDR2 SVGAGI. DNA for the CDR3: TGTGCCAGCAGTTACGAGGGCTTTTATGGCTACACCTTC. This sequence encodes CASSYEGFYGYTF.

The rearrangement links TRBV6-5 to TRBJ2-1; 7 bases are shared with TRBD1. V lost 6 bases to trimming and J lost 6 bases; unmatched junction nucleotides: 5. Germline V gene sequence: CDR1 MNHEY, CDR2 SVGAGI. This CDR3 is built from 13 residues. CDR3 nucleotide sequence: TGTGCCAGCAGACAGGGGTTTAGCAATGAGCAGTTCTTC. Encoded protein: CASRQGFSNEQFF.

The chain carries TRBV4-3 and TRBJ2-7, with D perhaps matching TRBD2 (5 bases). The germline V gene encodes CDR1 LGHNA and CDR2 YSLEER. The CDR3 is 18 residues long. With 0 bases removed from V and 2 bases from J, the gap between germline ends came to 20 bases. CDR3 DNA sequence: TGCGCCAGCAGCCAAGACCGGACGGGAAGGGTATTCGCCTACGAGCAGTACTTC. It encodes CASSQDRTGRVFAYEQYF.

By sample fraction, this clone is medium-sized. The chain carries TRBV28 and TRBJ1-5; 7 bases are a match to TRBD1. The J segment lost 3 bases and the V segment lost 6 bases, leaving 11 bases of the junction unmatched. Germline V gives CDR1 MDHEN, CDR2 SYDVKM. This CDR3 region has 16 residues. The CDR3 nucleotides are TGTGCCAGCAGACCTTTCGGCAGGGGGAACAATCAGCCCCAGCATTTT. Protein sequence: CASRPFGRGNNQPQHF.

The gene calls are TRBV12-5 and TRBJ1-1, with D possibly being TRBD1 (6 bases). The CDR3 is made up of 16 amino acids. The V gene lost 0 bases and the J gene lost 1 base, with 12 bases spanning the gap. Germline CDR1 LGHNT, CDR2 FRNRAP. The CDR3 reads CASGLVRSGANTEAFF. In DNA form, the CDR3 reads TGTGCTAGTGGTTTGGTAAGGTCAGGGGCGAACACTGAAGCTTTCTTT.

The chain recombines TRBV19 with TRBJ2-7; D is possibly TRBD1 (5 bases). V lost 2 bases and J lost 0, with 11 bases in between. The CDR3 totals 15 residues. CDR1 is LNHDA, CDR2 SQIVND, per germline (reference sequence). CDR3 in DNA: TGTGCCAGTAGTATAATAGGGGATCTCTCCTACGAGCAGTACTTC. Translation: CASSIIGDLSYEQYF.

The rearrangement joins TRBV28 to TRBJ1-4, with 7 bases aligning to TRBD1. Germline assignment: CDR1 MDHEN and CDR2 SYDVKM. With V trimmed by 5 bases and J by 7 bases, 10 bases remained unmatched. The CDR3 is made up of 15 amino acids. This chain's CDR3 is CASSPPGGIGEKLFF. Here the CDR3 DNA reads TGTGCCAGCAGTCCCCCAGGGGGGATTGGTGAAAAACTGTTTTTT.

The CDR3, as DNA: TGTGCCAGCAGCTTAGTAGCAGCGGGATCCTCCTACAATGAGCAGTTCTTC. Its translation: CASSLVAAGSSYNEQFF. The chain carries TRBV7-2 and TRBJ2-1; TRBD2 aligns across 7 bases. CDR1 and CDR2 from the germline V gene are SGHTA and FQGNSA. Losses at the gene ends were 1 base for V and 0 bases for J; bases not matched to a gene: 6. The CDR3 is 17 amino acids.

CDR3: CASSLASGSTDTQYF. Here the CDR3 DNA reads TGTGCCAGCAGCTTAGCAAGCGGGAGCACAGATACGCAGTATTTT. The chain carries TRBV7-9 and TRBJ2-3; the D gene is possibly TRBD2 (6 bases). The CDR3 contains 15 residues. From germline, CDR1 is SEHNR and CDR2 FQNEAQ (reference sequence). V was clipped by 0 bases and J by 0 bases, with 7 bases between them.

The CDR3 reads CASSTFSGANGYTF. In DNA form, the CDR3 reads TGTGCCAGCAGTACGTTCTCAGGGGCTAATGGCTACACCTTC. This chain joins TRBV6-5 and TRBJ1-2; TRBD1 is a possible D gene (6 bases). This CDR3 is built from 14 residues. CDR1 is MNHEY, CDR2 SVGAGI, per germline. Trimming took off 5 bases at V and 6 bases at J, with 16 bases between the two ends.

This clone was seen only once. The chain links TRBV11-2 to TRBJ2-2; D not certain. The CDR3 has 14 residues. Germline V gives CDR1 SGHAT, CDR2 FQNNGV. The ends were cut back, 2 bases at V and 2 bases at J, with 6 bases in the middle. The CDR3 reads CASSLFSNTGELFF. In DNA form, the CDR3 reads TGTGCCAGCAGCTTATTCTCAAACACCGGGGAGCTGTTTTTT.

This clone was found a few times. The chain combines TRBV7-8 with TRBJ1-1; D possibly corresponds to TRBD1 (6 bases). The ends were cut back, 3 bases at V and 0 bases at J, with 11 bases in the middle. There are 15 residues in the CDR3. The germline CDR1 and CDR2 sequences are SGHVS and FQNEAQ. In nucleotides, the CDR3 is TGTGCCAGCAGCTTGACGGACAGCATGAACACTGAAGCTTTCTTT. This gives the protein CASSLTDSMNTEAFF.

The rearrangement joins TRBV11-3 to TRBJ2-5; TRBD1 might be the D (6 bases). This CDR3 contains 12 residues. CDR1 and CDR2 from the germline V gene are SGHNT and YENEEA. V was cut by 3 bases and J by 5 bases, with 7 bases left in between. The CDR3 nucleotides are TGTGCCAGCAGCTTTCAGGGGGAGACCCAGTACTTC. Translation: CASSFQGETQYF.

The chain uses TRBV11-2 and TRBJ1-2; no clear D. Deletions cut 0 bases from V and 4 bases from J, with 3 bases between. Germline V lookup: CDR1 SGHAT, CDR2 FQNNGV. CDR3 size: 12 residues. The CDR3 reads CASSLEGYGYTF. The CDR3 nucleotides are TGTGCCAGCAGCTTAGAAGGCTATGGCTACACCTTC. Filled out from reference TRBV11-2 and TRBJ1-2, the complete variable domain reads EAGVAQSPRYKIIEKRQSVAFWCNPISGHATLYWYQQILGQGPKLLIQFQNNGVVDDSQLPKDRFSAERLKGVDSTLKIQPAKLEDSAVYLCASSLEGYGYTFGSGTRLTVV.